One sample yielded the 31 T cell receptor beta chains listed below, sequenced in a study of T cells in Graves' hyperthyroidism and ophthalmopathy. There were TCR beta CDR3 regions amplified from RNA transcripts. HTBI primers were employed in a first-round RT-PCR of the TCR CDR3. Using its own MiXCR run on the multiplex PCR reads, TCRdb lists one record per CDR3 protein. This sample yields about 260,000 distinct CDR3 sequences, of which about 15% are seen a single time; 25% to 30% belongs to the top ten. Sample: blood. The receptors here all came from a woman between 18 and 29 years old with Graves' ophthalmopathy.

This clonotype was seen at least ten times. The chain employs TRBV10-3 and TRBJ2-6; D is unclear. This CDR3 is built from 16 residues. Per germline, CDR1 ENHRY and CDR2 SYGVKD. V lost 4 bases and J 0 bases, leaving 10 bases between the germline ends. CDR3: CAISAVSASGANVLTF. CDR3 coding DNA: TGTGCCATCAGTGCTGTGTCGGCCTCTGGGGCCAACGTCCTGACTTTC.

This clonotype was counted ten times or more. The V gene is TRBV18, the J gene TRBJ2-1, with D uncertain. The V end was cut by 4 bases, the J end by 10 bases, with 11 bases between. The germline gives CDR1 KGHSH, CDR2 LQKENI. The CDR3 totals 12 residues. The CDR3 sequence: CASSLKTAEQFF. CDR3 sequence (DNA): TGTGCCAGCTCACTCAAAACAGCGGAGCAGTTCTTC.

CDR3 residues: CASSQDRRTSGQETQYF. The CDR3, as DNA: TGCGCCAGCAGCCAAGATAGGAGAACTAGCGGGCAAGAGACCCAGTACTTC. V usage is TRBV4-1 and J usage is TRBJ2-5, with 9 positions matching TRBD2. This CDR3 is 17 amino acids long. Unmatched junction bases numbered 7, after V lost 0 bases and J lost 2 bases. Germline-derived CDR1 and CDR2 are MGHRA and YSYEKL.

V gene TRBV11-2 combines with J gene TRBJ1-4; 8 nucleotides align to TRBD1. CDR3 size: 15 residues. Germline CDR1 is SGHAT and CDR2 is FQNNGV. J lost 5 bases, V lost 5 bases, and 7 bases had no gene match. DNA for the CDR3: TGTGCCAGCAGCCCTGCCAGGGGGCGGAATGAAAAACTGTTTTTT. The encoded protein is CASSPARGRNEKLFF.

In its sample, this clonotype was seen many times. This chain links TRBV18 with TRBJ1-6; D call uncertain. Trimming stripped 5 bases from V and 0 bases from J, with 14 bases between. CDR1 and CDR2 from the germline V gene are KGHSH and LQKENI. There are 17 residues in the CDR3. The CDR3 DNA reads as TGTGCCAGCTCAACCGGCGGCCTGAGCTCCTATAATTCACCCCTCCACTTT. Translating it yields CASSTGGLSSYNSPLHF.

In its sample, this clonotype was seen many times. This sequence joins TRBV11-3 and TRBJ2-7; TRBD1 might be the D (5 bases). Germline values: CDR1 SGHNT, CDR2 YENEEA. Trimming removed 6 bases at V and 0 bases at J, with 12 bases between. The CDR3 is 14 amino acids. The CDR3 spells CASSIRQYSYEQYF. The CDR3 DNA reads TGTGCCAGCAGTATTCGACAGTACTCCTACGAGCAGTACTTC.

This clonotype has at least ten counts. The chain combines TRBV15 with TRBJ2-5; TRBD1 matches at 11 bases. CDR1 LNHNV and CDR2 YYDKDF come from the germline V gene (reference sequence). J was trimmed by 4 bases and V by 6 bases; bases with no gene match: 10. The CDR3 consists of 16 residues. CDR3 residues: CATSSGQGVFGETQYF. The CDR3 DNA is TGTGCCACCAGTTCGGGACAGGGGGTATTCGGAGAGACCCAGTACTTC. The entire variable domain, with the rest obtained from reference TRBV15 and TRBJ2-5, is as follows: DAMVIQNPRYQVTQFGKPVTLSCSQTLNHNVMYWYQQKSSQAPKLLFHYYDKDFNNEADTPDNFQSRRPNTSFCFLDIRSPGLGDTAMYLCATSSGQGVFGETQYFGPGTRLLVL.

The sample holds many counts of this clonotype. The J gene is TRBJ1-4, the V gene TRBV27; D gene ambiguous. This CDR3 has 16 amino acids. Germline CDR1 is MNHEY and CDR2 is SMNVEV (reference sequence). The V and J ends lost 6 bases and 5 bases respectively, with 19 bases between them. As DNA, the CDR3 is TGTGCCAGCAGCGCAGTGATGACCTCGTTCAATGAAAAACTGTTTTTT. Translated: CASSAVMTSFNEKLFF.

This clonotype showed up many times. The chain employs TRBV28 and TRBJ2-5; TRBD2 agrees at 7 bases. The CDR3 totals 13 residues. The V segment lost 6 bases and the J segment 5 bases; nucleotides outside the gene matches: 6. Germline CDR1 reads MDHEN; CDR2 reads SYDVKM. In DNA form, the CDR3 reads TGTGCCAGCAGCGGGGGGATAGAGGAGACCCAGTACTTC. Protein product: CASSGGIEETQYF.

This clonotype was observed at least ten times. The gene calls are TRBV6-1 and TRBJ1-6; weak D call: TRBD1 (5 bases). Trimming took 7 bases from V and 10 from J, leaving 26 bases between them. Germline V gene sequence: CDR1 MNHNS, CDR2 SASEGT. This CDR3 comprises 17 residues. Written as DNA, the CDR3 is TGTGCCAGCACCGACGATTATGGACATCGCGCCCCCTCACCCCTCCACTTT. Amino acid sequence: CASTDDYGHRAPSPLHF.

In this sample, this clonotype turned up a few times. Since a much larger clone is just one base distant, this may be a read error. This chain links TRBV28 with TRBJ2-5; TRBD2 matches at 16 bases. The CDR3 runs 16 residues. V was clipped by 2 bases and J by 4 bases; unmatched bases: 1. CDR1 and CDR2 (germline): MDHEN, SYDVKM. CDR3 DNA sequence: TGTGCCAGCAGTTTAGGGACTAGCGGGGGGGTAGAGACCCAGTACTTC. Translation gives CASSLGTSGGVETQYF. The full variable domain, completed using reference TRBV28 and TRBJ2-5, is DVKVTQSSRYLVKRTGEKVFLECVQDMDHENMFWYRQDPGLGLRLIYFSYDVKMKEKGDIPEGYSVSREKKERFSLILESASTNQTSMYLCASSLGTSGGVETQYFGPGTRLLVL.

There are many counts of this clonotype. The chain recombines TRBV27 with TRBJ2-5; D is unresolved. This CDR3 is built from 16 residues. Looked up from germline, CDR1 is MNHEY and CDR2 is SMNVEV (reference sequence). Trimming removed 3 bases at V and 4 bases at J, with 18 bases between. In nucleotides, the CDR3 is TGTGCCAGCAGTTTCTCAAGCCAGCACAGTGGAGAGACCCAGTACTTC. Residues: CASSFSSQHSGETQYF.

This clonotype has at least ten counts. The CDR3 coding sequence is TGTGCCAGCAGTGATAATCGTCTCGGCGGCACTGAAGCTTTCTTT. This sequence encodes CASSDNRLGGTEAFF. The rearrangement links TRBV6-1 to TRBJ1-1; D is unclear. Germline CDR1 is MNHNS and CDR2 is SASEGT. V was shortened by 3 bases and J by 4 bases, with 15 bases between the two germline ends. The CDR3 sequence is 15 residues long.

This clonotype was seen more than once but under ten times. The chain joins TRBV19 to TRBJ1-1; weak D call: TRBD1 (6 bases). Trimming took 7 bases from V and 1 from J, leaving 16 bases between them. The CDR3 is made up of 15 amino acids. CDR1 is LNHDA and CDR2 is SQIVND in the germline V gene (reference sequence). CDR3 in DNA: TGTGCCAGTACTTTAGGGGGGTGGACGAACACTGAAGCTTTCTTT. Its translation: CASTLGGWTNTEAFF.

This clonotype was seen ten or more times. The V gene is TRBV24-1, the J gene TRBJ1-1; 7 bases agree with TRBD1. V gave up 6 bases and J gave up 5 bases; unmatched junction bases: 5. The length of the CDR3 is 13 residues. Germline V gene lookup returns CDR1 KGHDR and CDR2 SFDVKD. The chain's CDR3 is CATSRQGYTEAFF. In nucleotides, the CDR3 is TGTGCCACCAGTAGACAGGGATATACTGAAGCTTTCTTT.

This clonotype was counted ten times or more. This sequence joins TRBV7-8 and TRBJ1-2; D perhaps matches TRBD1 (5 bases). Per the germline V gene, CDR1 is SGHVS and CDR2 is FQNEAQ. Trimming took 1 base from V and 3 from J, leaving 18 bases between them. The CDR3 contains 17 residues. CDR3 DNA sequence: TGTGCCAGCAGCTTAGGGGTCCGTCGCGGGGGGGACTATGGCTACACCTTC. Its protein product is CASSLGVRRGGDYGYTF.

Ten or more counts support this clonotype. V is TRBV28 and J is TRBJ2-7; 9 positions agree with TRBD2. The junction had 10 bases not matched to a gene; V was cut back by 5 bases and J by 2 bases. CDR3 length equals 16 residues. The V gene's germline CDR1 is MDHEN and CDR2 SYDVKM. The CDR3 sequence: CASSGTGSGRTYEQYF. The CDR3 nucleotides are TGTGCCAGCAGTGGGACTGGTAGCGGGAGAACCTACGAGCAGTACTTC.

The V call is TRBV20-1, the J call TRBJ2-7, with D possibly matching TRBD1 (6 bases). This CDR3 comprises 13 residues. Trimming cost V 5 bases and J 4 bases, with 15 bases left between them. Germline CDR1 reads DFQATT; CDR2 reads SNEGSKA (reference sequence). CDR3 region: CSAGTGFIYEQYF. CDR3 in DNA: TGCAGTGCTGGTACAGGGTTTATTTACGAGCAGTACTTC.

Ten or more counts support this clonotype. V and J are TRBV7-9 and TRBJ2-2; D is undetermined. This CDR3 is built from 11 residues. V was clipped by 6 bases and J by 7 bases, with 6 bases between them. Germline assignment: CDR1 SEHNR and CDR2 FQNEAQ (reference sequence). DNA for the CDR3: TGTGCCAGCAGTGGCGGCGGGGAGCTGTTTTTT. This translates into CASSGGGELFF.

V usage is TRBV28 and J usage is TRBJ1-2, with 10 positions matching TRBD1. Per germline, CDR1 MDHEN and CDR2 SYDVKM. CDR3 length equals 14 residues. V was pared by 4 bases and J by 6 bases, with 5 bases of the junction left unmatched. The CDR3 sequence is CASSSLGTGDGYTF. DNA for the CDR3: TGTGCCAGCAGTTCTCTCGGGACAGGGGATGGCTACACCTTC.

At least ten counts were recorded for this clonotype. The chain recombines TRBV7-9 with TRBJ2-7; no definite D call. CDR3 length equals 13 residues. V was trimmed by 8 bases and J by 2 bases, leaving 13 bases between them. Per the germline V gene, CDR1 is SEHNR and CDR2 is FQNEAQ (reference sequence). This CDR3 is CASSYVTPYEQYF. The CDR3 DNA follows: TGTGCCAGCTCCTATGTGACCCCCTACGAGCAGTACTTC.

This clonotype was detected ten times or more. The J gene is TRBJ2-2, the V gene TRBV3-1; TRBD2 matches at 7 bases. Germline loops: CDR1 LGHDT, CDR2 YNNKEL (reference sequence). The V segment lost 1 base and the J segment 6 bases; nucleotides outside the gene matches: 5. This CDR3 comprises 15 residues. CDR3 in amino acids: CASSQGLRGAGELFF. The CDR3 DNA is TGTGCCAGCAGCCAAGGGCTCCGGGGGGCCGGGGAGCTGTTTTTT.

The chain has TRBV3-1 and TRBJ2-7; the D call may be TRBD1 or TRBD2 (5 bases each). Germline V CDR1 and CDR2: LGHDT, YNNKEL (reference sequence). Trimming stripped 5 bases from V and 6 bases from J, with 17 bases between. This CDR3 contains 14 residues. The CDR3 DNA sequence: TGTGCCAGCAGCGTTCAGGGAGCGACGCGCGAGCAGTACTTC. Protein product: CASSVQGATREQYF.

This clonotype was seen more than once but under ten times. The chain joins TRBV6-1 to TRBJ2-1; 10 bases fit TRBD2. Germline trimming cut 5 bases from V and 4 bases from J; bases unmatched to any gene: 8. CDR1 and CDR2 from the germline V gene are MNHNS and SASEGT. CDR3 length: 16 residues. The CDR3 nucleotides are TGTGCCAGCAGTAAAGTTACTAGCGGGGTTTACAATGAGCAGTTCTTC. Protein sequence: CASSKVTSGVYNEQFF.

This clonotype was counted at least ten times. The CDR3 reads CASSRRDTLLPTEAFF. DNA for the CDR3: TGTGCCAGCAGCCGGCGGGACACCCTCTTACCCACTGAAGCTTTCTTT. The rearrangement uses TRBV12-3 or TRBV12-4 and TRBJ1-1; weak D call: TRBD1 (6 bases). CDR3 length: 16 amino acids. The V end was cut by 6 bases, the J end by 4 bases, with 21 bases between.

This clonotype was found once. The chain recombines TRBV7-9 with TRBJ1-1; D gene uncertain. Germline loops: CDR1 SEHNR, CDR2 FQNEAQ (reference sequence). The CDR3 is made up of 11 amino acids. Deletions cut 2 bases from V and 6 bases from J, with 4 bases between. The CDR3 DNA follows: TGTGCCAGCAGCTTATACGCTGAAGCTTTCTTT. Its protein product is CASSLYAEAFF.

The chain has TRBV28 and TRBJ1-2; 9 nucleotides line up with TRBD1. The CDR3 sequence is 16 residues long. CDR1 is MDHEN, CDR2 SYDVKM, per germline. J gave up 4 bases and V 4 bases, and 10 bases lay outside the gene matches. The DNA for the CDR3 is TGTGCCAGCAGTTCTCTCGGGACAGGGTATATCTATGGCTACACCTTC. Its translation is CASSSLGTGYIYGYTF.

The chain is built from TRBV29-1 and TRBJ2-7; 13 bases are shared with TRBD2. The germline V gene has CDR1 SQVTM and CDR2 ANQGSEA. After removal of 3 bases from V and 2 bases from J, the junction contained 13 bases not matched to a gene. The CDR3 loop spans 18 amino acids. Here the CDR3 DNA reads TGCAGCGTTGATTTCGGGACAGGGGGACTAGCGGGACCCTACGAGCAGTACTTC. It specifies CSVDFGTGGLAGPYEQYF.

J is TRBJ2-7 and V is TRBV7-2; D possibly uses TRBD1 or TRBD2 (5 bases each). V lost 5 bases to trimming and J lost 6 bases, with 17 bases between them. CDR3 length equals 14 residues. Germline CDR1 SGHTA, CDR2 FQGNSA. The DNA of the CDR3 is TGTGCCAGCAGCACAGGAGAGGGTGGTGGCGAGCAGTACTTC. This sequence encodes CASSTGEGGGEQYF.

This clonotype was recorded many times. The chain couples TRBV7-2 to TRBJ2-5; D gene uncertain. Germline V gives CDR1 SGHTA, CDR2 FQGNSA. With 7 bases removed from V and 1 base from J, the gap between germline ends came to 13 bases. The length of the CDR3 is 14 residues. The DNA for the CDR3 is TGTGCCAGCAAGTCGGGCGCGATCCAAGAGACCCAGTACTTC. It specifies CASKSGAIQETQYF.

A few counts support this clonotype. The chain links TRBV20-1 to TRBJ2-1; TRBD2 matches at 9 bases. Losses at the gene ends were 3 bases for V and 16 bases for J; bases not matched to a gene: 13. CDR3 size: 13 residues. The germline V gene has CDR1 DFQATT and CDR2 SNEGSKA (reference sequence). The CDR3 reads CSARFLAGIGHFF. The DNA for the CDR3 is TGCAGTGCTAGGTTTCTAGCGGGGATAGGGCATTTCTTC.